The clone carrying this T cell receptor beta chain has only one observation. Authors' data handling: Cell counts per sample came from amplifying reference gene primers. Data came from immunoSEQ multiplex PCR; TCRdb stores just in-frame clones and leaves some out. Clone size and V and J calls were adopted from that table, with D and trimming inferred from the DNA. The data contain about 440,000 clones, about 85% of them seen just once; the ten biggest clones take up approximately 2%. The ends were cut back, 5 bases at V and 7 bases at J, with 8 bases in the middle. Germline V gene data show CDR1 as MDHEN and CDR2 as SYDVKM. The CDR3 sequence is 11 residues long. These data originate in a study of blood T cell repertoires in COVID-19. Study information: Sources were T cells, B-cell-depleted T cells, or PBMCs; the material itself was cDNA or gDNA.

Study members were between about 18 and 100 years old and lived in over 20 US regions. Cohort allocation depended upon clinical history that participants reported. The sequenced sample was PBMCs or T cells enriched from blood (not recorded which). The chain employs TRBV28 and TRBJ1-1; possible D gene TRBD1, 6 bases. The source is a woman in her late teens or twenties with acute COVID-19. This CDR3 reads CASSGRGEAFF. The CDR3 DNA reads TGTGCCAGCAGTGGCAGGGGTGAAGCTTTCTTT.